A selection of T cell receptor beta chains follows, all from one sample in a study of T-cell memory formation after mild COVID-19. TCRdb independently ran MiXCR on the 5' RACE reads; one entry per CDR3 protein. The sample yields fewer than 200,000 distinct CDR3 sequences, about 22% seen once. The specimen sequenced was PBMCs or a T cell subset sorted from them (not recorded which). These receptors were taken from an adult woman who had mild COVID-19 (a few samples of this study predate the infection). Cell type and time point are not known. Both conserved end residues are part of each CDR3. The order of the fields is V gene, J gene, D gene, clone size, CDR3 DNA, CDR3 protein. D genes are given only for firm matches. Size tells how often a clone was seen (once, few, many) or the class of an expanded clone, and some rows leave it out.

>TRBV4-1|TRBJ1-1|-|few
TGCGCCAGCAGCCAAGCCGACGGGGAAAGCACTGAAGCTTTCTTT
CASSQADGESTEAFF
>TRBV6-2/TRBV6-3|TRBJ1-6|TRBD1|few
TGTGCCAGCAGCCTGGACAGGGAGTGGGCACCCCTCCACTTT
CASSLDREWAPLHF
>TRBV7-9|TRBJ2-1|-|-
TGTGCCAGCAGCCTCACCCAGAGTGAGCAGTTCTTC
CASSLTQSEQFF
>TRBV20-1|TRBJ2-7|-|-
TGCAGTGCTAGATCAGCTGGGAAAAGCTCCTACGAGCAGTACTTC
CSARSAGKSSYEQYF
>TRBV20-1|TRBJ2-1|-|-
TGCAGTGCTAGAGAGGACGAACGTACCGATGAGCAGTTCTTC
CSAREDERTDEQFF
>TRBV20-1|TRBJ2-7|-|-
TGCAGTGCTAGTGCATCTCTCCGCTGGGAGAGCTCCTACGAGCAGTACTTC
CSASASLRWESSYEQYF
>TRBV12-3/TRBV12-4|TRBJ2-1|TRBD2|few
TGTGCCAGCAGTCGAACTAGCGGGAGATACAATGAGCAGTTCTTC
CASSRTSGRYNEQFF
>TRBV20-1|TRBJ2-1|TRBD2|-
TGCAGTGCTAGACCGCCGACTAGCGGGAGAGGAAATGAGCAGTTCTTC
CSARPPTSGRGNEQFF
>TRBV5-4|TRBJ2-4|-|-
TGTGCCAGCAGCCTGGGAAACATTCAGTACTTC
CASSLGNIQYF
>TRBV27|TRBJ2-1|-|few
TGTGCCAGCAGTTCTGTAGGGAGCTACAATGAGCAGTTCTTC
CASSSVGSYNEQFF
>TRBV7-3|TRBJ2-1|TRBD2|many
TGTGCCAGCAGCCCTCGACTAGCGGGGTATGAGCAGTTCTTC
CASSPRLAGYEQFF
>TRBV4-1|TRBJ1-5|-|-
TGCGCCAGCAGCCAAGATCCAGGGACAAATAGCAATCAGCCCCAGCATTTT
CASSQDPGTNSNQPQHF
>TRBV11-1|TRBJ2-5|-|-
TGTGCCAGCAGCCTGGGCCGGGGACTGCGGAACATGCGAGAGACCCAGTACTTC
CASSLGRGLRNMRETQYF